Listed here are 17 T cell receptor beta chains from one sample, sequenced in a study of T cells in Graves' hyperthyroidism and ophthalmopathy. The source material, RNA transcripts, was used to amplify TCR beta CDR3 regions. The HTBI primer set drove a first-round RT-PCR of the TCR CDR3. From the multiplex PCR reads, TCRdb called clonotypes with MiXCR, one entry per CDR3 protein. The sample has around 690,000 distinct CDR3 sequences; around 21% are singletons. The sequenced sample consisted of blood. Receptors were obtained from a man under 40 with Graves' ophthalmopathy.

Comments on this clonotype: One end of the junction varies from germline; a read error may be responsible. The chain employs TRBV7-2 and TRBJ2-3, with 11 bases matching TRBD1. Germline loops: CDR1 SGHTA, CDR2 FQGNSA. The CDR3 has 14 amino acids. The CDR3 region has the DNA TGTGCCAGCGGCTTAGGGACAGGGGGAGATACGCAGTATTTT. This gives the protein CASGLGTGGDTQYF. Using reference TRBV7-2 and TRBJ2-3 for the parts outside the CDR3, the full variable domain is GAGVSQSPSNKVTEKGKDVELRCDPISGHTALYWYRQSLGQGLEFLIYFQGNSAPDKSGLPSDRFSAERTGGSVSTLTIQRTQQEDSAVYLCASGLGTGGDTQYFGPGTRLTVL.

This clonotype was seen a few times. The chain is built from TRBV28 and TRBJ2-7; weak D call: TRBD2 (7 bases). Germline-derived CDR1 and CDR2 are MDHEN and SYDVKM. The length of the CDR3 is 14 residues. V lost 7 bases to trimming and J lost 7 bases, with 20 bases between them. CDR3 in amino acids: CASKGGGVVGEQYF. For the CDR3, the DNA is TGTGCCAGCAAAGGGGGAGGGGTCGTGGGAGAGCAGTACTTC. Looking up the rest from reference TRBV28 and TRBJ2-7 gives the full variable domain: DVKVTQSSRYLVKRTGEKVFLECVQDMDHENMFWYRQDPGLGLRLIYFSYDVKMKEKGDIPEGYSVSREKKERFSLILESASTNQTSMYLCASKGGGVVGEQYFGPGTRLTVT.

With regard to this clonotype: Given a much more abundant clone one base away, this may be a read error. The genes are TRBV18 and TRBJ2-7; D unresolved. Germline assignment: CDR1 KGHSH and CDR2 LQKENI. The CDR3 consists of 13 residues. The CDR3 loop is CASSTPGHYERYF. The CDR3 nucleotides are TGTGCCAGCTCAACACCCGGGCACTACGAGCGGTACTTC.

This clonotype was picked up a small number of times. The V call is TRBV20-1, the J call TRBJ2-7; maybe TRBD2 (6 bases). This CDR3 is built from 14 residues. V lost 3 bases to trimming and J lost 3 bases, with 15 bases between them. Germline V gene data show CDR1 as DFQATT and CDR2 as SNEGSKA (reference sequence). DNA of the CDR3: TGCAGTGCTAGGGGAGGAGGTGGCGGCTACGAGCAGTACTTC. It specifies CSARGGGGGYEQYF.

There are a few counts of this clonotype. As DNA, the CDR3 is TGTGCCACCAGTGCGGGAGGGCAGGATGAGCAGTTCTTC. Translated: CATSAGGQDEQFF. The rearrangement uses TRBV15 and TRBJ2-1; the match to TRBD2 covers 9 bases. The CDR3 runs 13 residues. After removal of 6 bases from V and 8 bases from J, the junction contained 5 bases not matched to a gene. Germline lookup yields CDR1 LNHNV and CDR2 YYDKDF (reference sequence). Full variable domain (remainder filled in from reference TRBV15 and TRBJ2-1): DAMVIQNPRYQVTQFGKPVTLSCSQTLNHNVMYWYQQKSSQAPKLLFHYYDKDFNNEADTPDNFQSRRPNTSFCFLDIRSPGLGDTAMYLCATSAGGQDEQFFGPGTRLTVL.

The chain carries TRBV20-1 and TRBJ2-3, with TRBD2 identical over 7 bases. CDR3 length equals 16 residues. Germline V gene data show CDR1 as DFQATT and CDR2 as SNEGSKA (reference sequence). The junction had 10 bases not matched to a gene; V was cut back by 3 bases and J by 1 base. The CDR3 loop reads CSARGGSGGRTDTQYF. CDR3 coding DNA: TGCAGTGCTAGGGGGGGGTCGGGGGGACGCACAGATACGCAGTATTTT.

This chain uses TRBV4-1 with TRBJ1-2; D is uncertain. The CDR3 is made up of 16 amino acids. Germline V gene data show CDR1 as MGHRA and CDR2 as YSYEKL. V lost 6 bases and J 0 bases, leaving 17 bases between the germline ends. The CDR3 is CASRSLAQDPNYGYTF. The CDR3 DNA follows: TGCGCCAGCAGGTCCCTTGCGCAGGACCCTAACTATGGCTACACCTTC.

This clonotype showed up many times. The chain couples TRBV20-1 to TRBJ1-4; 8 nucleotides align to TRBD1. CDR3 length: 12 residues. Germline loops: CDR1 DFQATT, CDR2 SNEGSKA (reference sequence). J gave up 8 bases and V 6 bases, and 5 bases lay outside the gene matches. The CDR3 DNA is TGCAGTGCAGCGCGGACAGGGGAAAAACTGTTTTTT. This sequence encodes CSAARTGEKLFF.

This clonotype occurred a few times. The chain employs TRBV7-2 and TRBJ2-5; perhaps TRBD2 as D (6 bases). Germline values: CDR1 SGHTA, CDR2 FQGNSA. The CDR3 totals 17 residues. The V gene lost 2 bases and the J gene lost 3 bases, with 19 bases spanning the gap. CDR3 in DNA: TGTGCCAGCAGCTTACGAAGGGCCAATAGCGGAAAAGAGACCCAGTACTTC. It yields the protein CASSLRRANSGKETQYF.

The genes are TRBV19 and TRBJ1-5, with D uncertain. The CDR3 runs to 12 residues. The germline gives CDR1 LNHDA, CDR2 SQIVND (reference sequence). Between the trimmed V and J ends, which lost 1 base and 5 bases, there was a span of 3 bases. CDR3 DNA sequence: TGTGCCAGTAGTATAGGGGATCAGCCCCAGCATTTT. It codes for CASSIGDQPQHF.

This clonotype was counted a few times. The chain employs TRBV7-8 and TRBJ2-7, with TRBD2 matching 9 bases. The germline gives CDR1 SGHVS, CDR2 FQNEAQ. This CDR3 has 17 amino acids. V dropped 0 bases and J dropped 4; count of bases not matched to a gene: 10. This CDR3 reads CASSLALSRAGGYEQYF. The CDR3 region has the DNA TGTGCCAGCAGCTTAGCCTTGTCTCGTGCGGGAGGGTACGAGCAGTACTTC.

This clonotype has a count of ten or more. The chain uses TRBV12-3 or TRBV12-4 and TRBJ2-1; 8 nucleotides agree with TRBD2. The ends lost 6 bases at V and 3 bases at J; junction bases unmatched: 10. There are 16 residues in the CDR3. This CDR3 reads CASSPGEAGVYNEQFF. As DNA, the CDR3 is TGTGCCAGCAGCCCAGGGGAAGCGGGAGTCTACAATGAGCAGTTCTTC.

This clonotype was observed a handful of times. The genes are TRBV10-3 and TRBJ2-3; perhaps TRBD1 as D (6 bases). Germline values: CDR1 ENHRY, CDR2 SYGVKD. The CDR3 sequence is 13 residues long. The V end was cut by 6 bases, the J end by 5 bases, with 12 bases between. The CDR3 here is CAIRQDSLDTQYF. CDR3 DNA sequence: TGTGCCATCAGGCAGGACAGTTTAGATACGCAGTATTTT.

This clonotype was seen many times. V usage is TRBV5-5 and J usage is TRBJ2-3, with 11 bases aligning to TRBD2. CDR3 size: 19 residues. Germline assignment: CDR1 SGHKS and CDR2 YYEKEE (reference sequence). V lost 0 bases and J lost 0; bases outside the gene matches: 9. This chain's CDR3 is CASSLETSGNLLSTDTQYF. CDR3 nucleotide sequence: TGTGCCAGCAGCTTGGAGACTAGCGGGAACCTTCTTAGCACAGATACGCAGTATTTT.

The genes are TRBV28 and TRBJ2-3, with a weak D call TRBD2 (6 bases). The germline gives CDR1 MDHEN, CDR2 SYDVKM. V lost 3 bases to trimming and J lost 2 bases, with 15 bases between them. There are 16 residues in the CDR3. The CDR3 DNA follows: TGTGCCAGCAGTTTGAACAGGCGGGGAACCACAGATACGCAGTATTTT. It specifies CASSLNRRGTTDTQYF.

The chain recombines TRBV27 with TRBJ2-7, with D tentatively TRBD2 (6 bases). The V gene's germline CDR1 is MNHEY and CDR2 SMNVEV (reference sequence). The CDR3 is made up of 14 amino acids. Trimming removed 2 bases at V and 3 bases at J, with 11 bases between. The CDR3 bases are TGTGCCAGCAGTTTAGCCCAGGGAGGCTACGAGCAGTACTTC. It specifies CASSLAQGGYEQYF.

The chain carries TRBV24-1 and TRBJ2-3; unclear D gene. CDR1 is KGHDR and CDR2 is SFDVKD in the germline V gene. Trimming cost V 6 bases and J 0 bases, with 9 bases left between them. The CDR3 runs to 14 residues. The DNA for the CDR3 is TGTGCCACCAGTACAGATCTGAGCACAGATACGCAGTATTTT. Protein sequence: CATSTDLSTDTQYF.